This TCR beta chain stems from a study of T cell repertoires in cytomegalovirus infection. Trimming removed 6 bases from V and 13 bases from J, with 15 bases in between. Germline CDR1 DFQATT, CDR2 SNEGSKA (reference sequence). The CDR3 length is 11 residues. Overall study findings and caveats: Adding up the frequency of public TCR beta families identified people who carried CMV plus the relevant HLA.

TCRdb reanalysed the reads using MiXCR and keeps one entry per CDR3 protein. The repertoire holds about 920,000 distinct CDR3 sequences, roughly 30% seen once, with around 15% in the top ten. Note on this clonotype: The antigen is unknown.

The chain is built from TRBV20-1 and TRBJ2-2; perhaps D is TRBD1 or TRBD2 (5 bases each). The sequencing here drew on cultured CD8+ T cells from PBMCs, taken from culture after CMV antigen stimulation. This receptor was identified in a human donor in good health (CMV status not recorded). Some clones in this sample may be carry-over from other donors' samples. This CDR3 reads CSAPTGGALFF. The CDR3 bases are TGCAGTGCCCCGACTGGGGGTGCGCTGTTTTTT.